The clone carrying this T cell receptor (beta chain) was seen only once. These data originate in a study of OX40 agonist ivuxolimab in advanced cancers. Across the whole study: Patients in dose escalation had liver, melanoma, kidney or head and neck cancers.

The CDR3 is made up of 16 amino acids. V dropped 3 bases and J dropped 4; count of bases not matched to a gene: 8. Germline CDR1 MNHEY, CDR2 SMNVEV (reference sequence). The protocol was immunoSEQ multiplex PCR, while the TCRdb copy is restricted to in-frame clones and leaves out a portion. The sample lists 25,000 to 35,000 clones, approximately 86% seen once, with 25% to 35% in the top ten. The chain employs TRBV27 and TRBJ1-1; 10 nucleotides align to TRBD1. Sequenced material: CD4+ or CD8+ T cells sorted from blood, taken in a trial of the OX40 agonist ivuxolimab. This TCR came from an adult with an advanced solid tumor such as melanoma, head and neck, liver or kidney cancer. In nucleotides, the CDR3 is TGTGCCAGCAGTTTTCTCACGACAGGGGGCGTCACTGAAGCTTTCTTT. This sequence encodes CASSFLTTGGVTEAFF.